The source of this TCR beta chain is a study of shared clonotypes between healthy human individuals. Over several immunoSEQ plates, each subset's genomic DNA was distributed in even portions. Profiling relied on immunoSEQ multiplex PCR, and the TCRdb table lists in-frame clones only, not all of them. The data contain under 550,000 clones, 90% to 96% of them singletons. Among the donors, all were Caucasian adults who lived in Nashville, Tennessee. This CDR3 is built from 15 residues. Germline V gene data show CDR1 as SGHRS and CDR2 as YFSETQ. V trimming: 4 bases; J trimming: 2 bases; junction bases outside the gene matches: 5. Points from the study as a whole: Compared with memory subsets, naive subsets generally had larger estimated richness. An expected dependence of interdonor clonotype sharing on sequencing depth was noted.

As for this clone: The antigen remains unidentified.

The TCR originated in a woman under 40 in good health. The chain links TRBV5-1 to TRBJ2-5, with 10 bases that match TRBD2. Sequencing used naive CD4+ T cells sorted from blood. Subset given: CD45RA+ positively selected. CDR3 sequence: CASSLGTSVQETQYF. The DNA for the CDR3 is TGCGCCAGCAGCCTAGGGACTAGCGTGCAAGAGACCCAGTACTTC.